The next 27 T cell receptor beta chains were all read from a single sample in a study of control samples from healthy donors and cancer patients (dated by TCRdb to about 2020). Library preparation employed the immunoSEQ multiplex PCR assay. Entries here come from immuneACCESS through TCRdb and include only in-frame sequences with V and J called. Some clones fail to appear in such tables; in the studies checked, an unresolved V gene covers under half of the shortfall, and the cause of the remainder is unknown. The sample includes almost 85,000 clones, with 94% observed a single time. The ten largest clonotypes hold 4.8% of the sample. Sequencing used blood. The receptors were sampled from a woman between 18 and 29 years old in good health.

The gene calls are TRBV5-1 and TRBJ2-7; 11 nucleotides line up with TRBD2. Germline lookup yields CDR1 SGHRS and CDR2 YFSETQ. V lost 1 base, J lost 5 bases, and 8 bases stayed unmatched. CDR3 size: 16 residues. The CDR3 bases are TGCGCCAGCAGCTTGTCACCTAGCGGGGGGCTGGACGAGCAGTACTTC. Its protein product is CASSLSPSGGLDEQYF. The full variable domain, its missing parts supplied by reference TRBV5-1 and TRBJ2-7, is KAGVTQTPRYLIKTRGQQVTLSCSPISGHRSVSWYQQTPGQGLQFLFEYFSETQRNKGNFPGRFSGRQFSNSRSEMNVSTLELGDSALYLCASSLSPSGGLDEQYFGPGTRLTVT.

This chain joins TRBV27 and TRBJ2-7, with 7 bases identical to TRBD1. V dropped 4 bases and J dropped 2; count of bases not matched to a gene: 8. This CDR3 spans 15 amino acids. From germline, CDR1 is MNHEY and CDR2 SMNVEV (reference sequence). CDR3 in DNA: TGTGCCAGCAGTTCCCGACAGGGTCCTACCTACGAGCAGTACTTC. Its translation is CASSSRQGPTYEQYF.

V usage is TRBV7-9 and J usage is TRBJ2-7; D may be TRBD2 (6 bases). Germline-derived CDR1 and CDR2 are SEHNR and FQNEAQ (reference sequence). Between the trimmed V and J ends, which lost 0 bases and 5 bases, there was a span of 14 bases. This CDR3 region has 15 residues. The CDR3 here is CASSLAQGLSDEQYF. The CDR3 nucleotides read TGTGCCAGCAGCTTAGCGCAGGGACTCTCGGACGAGCAGTACTTC.

The chain joins TRBV28 to TRBJ1-5, with 11 bases that match TRBD1. The CDR3 contains 15 residues. Germline-derived CDR1 and CDR2 are MDHEN and SYDVKM. V dropped 6 bases and J dropped 6; count of bases not matched to a gene: 7. The CDR3 here is CASRDGQGASQPQHF. As DNA, the CDR3 is TGTGCCAGCAGAGATGGACAGGGGGCTTCTCAGCCCCAGCATTTT.

The V call is TRBV6-2 or TRBV6-3, the J call TRBJ1-2, with D uncertain. Germline V gene data show CDR1 as MNHEY and CDR2 as SVGEGT. This CDR3 spans 14 amino acids. V was clipped by 0 bases and J by 1 base, with 6 bases between them. The CDR3 coding sequence is TGTGCCAGCAGTTACTCGGGCGGTAACTATGGCTACACCTTC. This gives the protein CASSYSGGNYGYTF.

This clone appeared once. The chain has TRBV25-1 and TRBJ2-7; tentative D call: TRBD2 (6 bases). Germline V gives CDR1 MGHDK, CDR2 SYGVNS. Trimming pared 8 bases from V and 4 bases from J, leaving 12 bases between. The CDR3 has 12 amino acids. Here the CDR3 DNA reads TGTGCCAGCGGTAAGGGGACTTACGAGCAGTACTTC. It codes for CASGKGTYEQYF.

The chain carries TRBV29-1 and TRBJ1-2; 7 nucleotides match TRBD1. The junction had 12 bases not matched to a gene; V was cut back by 3 bases and J by 8 bases. The CDR3 is made up of 14 amino acids. Germline CDR1 and CDR2: SQVTM and ANQGSEA. Here the CDR3 DNA reads TGCAGCGTTGACCTCCACAGGGGTGTGGACGGCTACACCTTC. Translating gives CSVDLHRGVDGYTF.

This sequence joins TRBV7-9 and TRBJ1-1; 7 bases are a match to TRBD1. This CDR3 contains 14 residues. V was clipped by 3 bases and J by 5 bases; unmatched bases: 6. Germline-derived CDR1 and CDR2 are SEHNR and FQNEAQ (reference sequence). The CDR3 here is CASSLTGRRTEAFF. The DNA for the CDR3 is TGTGCCAGCAGCTTGACAGGGCGGCGAACTGAAGCTTTCTTT.

The J gene is TRBJ2-1, the V gene TRBV24-1; tentative D call: TRBD1 (6 bases). The V and J ends lost 9 bases and 7 bases respectively, with 9 bases between them. Germline V gene lookup returns CDR1 KGHDR and CDR2 SFDVKD. There are 11 residues in the CDR3. The CDR3 loop reads CATGRGNEQFF. CDR3 bases: TGTGCCACCGGTAGGGGGAATGAGCAGTTCTTC.

As concerns this clone: This CDR3 is also generated by other DNA sequences in the sample. This chain uses TRBV12-3 or TRBV12-4 with TRBJ1-1; 7 nucleotides agree with TRBD1. The length of the CDR3 is 13 residues. V was clipped by 6 bases and J by 4 bases; unmatched bases: 5. The CDR3 loop reads CASSFDRATEAFF. The DNA of the CDR3 is TGTGCCAGCAGCTTCGACAGGGCCACTGAAGCTTTCTTT.

Comments on this clone: Other DNA sequences in this sample translate to the same CDR3. The chain has TRBV28 and TRBJ1-1; D not certain. This CDR3 spans 12 amino acids. Germline CDR1 reads MDHEN; CDR2 reads SYDVKM. V gave up 5 bases and J gave up 0 bases, with 4 bases separating them. CDR3 protein: CASSLLNTEAFF. The CDR3, as DNA: TGTGCCAGCAGTCTCTTGAACACTGAAGCTTTCTTT.

The rearrangement links TRBV11-2 to TRBJ2-7; D may match TRBD1 or TRBD2 (6 bases each). The V end was cut by 2 bases, the J end by 4 bases, with 12 bases between. The CDR3 extends over 14 amino acids. CDR1 is SGHAT and CDR2 is FQNNGV in the germline V gene. The CDR3 region is CASSLRRDNYEQYF. DNA for the CDR3: TGTGCCAGCAGCTTAAGGCGGGACAATTACGAGCAGTACTTC.

The chain links TRBV10-3 to TRBJ1-2; D gene unclear. CDR3 length equals 14 residues. Germline-derived CDR1 and CDR2 are ENHRY and SYGVKD. Trimming pared 6 bases from V and 8 bases from J, leaving 19 bases between. The CDR3 DNA reads TGTGCCATCAGGGAGATAGTCGGCTCTCAAGGCTACACCTTC. Residues: CAIREIVGSQGYTF.

The chain couples TRBV28 to TRBJ1-1, with 7 bases lining up with TRBD1. V shed 3 bases and J 5 bases; nucleotides not matched to a gene: 12. CDR3 size: 16 residues. Per germline, CDR1 MDHEN and CDR2 SYDVKM. DNA of the CDR3: TGTGCCAGCAGTTTTTCAAGACAGGGCTATCGTACTGAAGCTTTCTTT. It encodes CASSFSRQGYRTEAFF. Complete variable domain (other parts from reference TRBV28 and TRBJ1-1): DVKVTQSSRYLVKRTGEKVFLECVQDMDHENMFWYRQDPGLGLRLIYFSYDVKMKEKGDIPEGYSVSREKKERFSLILESASTNQTSMYLCASSFSRQGYRTEAFFGQGTRLTVV.

This clone was detected a few times. The genes are TRBV2 and TRBJ1-1; the match to TRBD1 covers 9 bases. CDR1 SNHLY and CDR2 FYNNEI come from the germline V gene. The V and J ends lost 6 bases and 0 bases, in that order; junction bases with no gene match: 2. The CDR3 contains 14 residues. The chain's CDR3 is CASRGTGMNTEAFF. Here the CDR3 DNA reads TGTGCCAGCAGGGGGACAGGGATGAACACTGAAGCTTTCTTT.

This chain connects TRBV7-9 to TRBJ1-6; D ambiguous. The V and J ends lost 5 bases and 8 bases respectively, with 16 bases between them. This CDR3 comprises 15 residues. Germline CDR1 and CDR2: SEHNR and FQNEAQ (reference sequence). Here the CDR3 DNA reads TGTGCCAGCAGCCTAAGTAAAAGAGGAGATTCACCCCTCCACTTT. Protein product: CASSLSKRGDSPLHF.

The chain has TRBV10-1 and TRBJ1-2; no clear D gene. The CDR3 has 13 amino acids. CDR1 WNHNN and CDR2 SYGVQD come from the germline V gene (reference sequence). Trimming left V 0 bases short and J 4 bases short, with 6 bases between. The CDR3 loop reads CASSESGSYGYTF. CDR3 DNA: TGCGCCAGCAGTGAGTCGGGGAGCTATGGCTACACCTTC.

This sequence joins TRBV5-6 and TRBJ2-2, with D possibly being TRBD2 (6 bases). Deletions cut 2 bases from V and 6 bases from J, with 14 bases between. The CDR3 runs to 15 residues. Germline assignment: CDR1 SGHDT and CDR2 YYEEEE. This chain's CDR3 is CASSFLVREPGELFF. CDR3 nucleotides: TGTGCCAGCAGCTTCCTTGTTCGGGAGCCCGGGGAGCTGTTTTTT.

The rearrangement joins TRBV5-1 to TRBJ2-3; D ambiguous. V was shortened by 4 bases and J by 0 bases, with 6 bases between the two germline ends. This CDR3 has 13 residues. Germline V gene lookup returns CDR1 SGHRS and CDR2 YFSETQ. This CDR3 reads CASSPTSTDTQYF. In nucleotides, the CDR3 is TGCGCCAGCAGCCCTACTAGCACAGATACGCAGTATTTT.

The chain combines TRBV18 with TRBJ2-2; tentatively, D is TRBD1 (5 bases). V was trimmed by 1 base and J by 7 bases, leaving 13 bases between them. The CDR3 contains 15 residues. Germline V gives CDR1 KGHSH, CDR2 LQKENI. The CDR3: CASSPLGQSRGELFF. The CDR3, as DNA: TGTGCCAGCTCACCACTGGGGCAGAGTCGCGGGGAGCTGTTTTTT.

The rearrangement uses TRBV5-1 and TRBJ2-7; possibly TRBD2 for D (5 bases). V was shortened by 4 bases and J by 5 bases, with 16 bases between the two germline ends. This CDR3 has 14 amino acids. The germline gives CDR1 SGHRS, CDR2 YFSETQ. The CDR3 loop is CASSPGLILDEQYF. CDR3 DNA sequence: TGCGCCAGCAGCCCTGGACTGATACTAGACGAGCAGTACTTC. Complete variable domain (other parts from reference TRBV5-1 and TRBJ2-7): KAGVTQTPRYLIKTRGQQVTLSCSPISGHRSVSWYQQTPGQGLQFLFEYFSETQRNKGNFPGRFSGRQFSNSRSEMNVSTLELGDSALYLCASSPGLILDEQYFGPGTRLTVT.

The chain carries TRBV28 and TRBJ1-1, with a possible D match to TRBD1 (5 bases). Germline values: CDR1 MDHEN, CDR2 SYDVKM. Trimming removed 6 bases at V and 3 bases at J, with 11 bases between. This CDR3 has 13 amino acids. The CDR3 bases are TGTGCCAGCAGAACGGGACGGCACACTGAAGCTTTCTTT. Translated: CASRTGRHTEAFF.

This rearrangement joins TRBV7-8 to TRBJ1-4; weak D call: TRBD1 (5 bases). The CDR3 runs to 15 residues. The germline CDR1 and CDR2 sequences are SGHVS and FQNEAQ. V was pared by 0 bases and J by 5 bases, with 10 bases between. The CDR3 protein is CASSLAAGWNEKLFF. In nucleotides, the CDR3 is TGTGCCAGCAGCTTAGCGGCAGGGTGGAATGAAAAACTGTTTTTT.

The chain recombines TRBV27 with TRBJ1-2; the D gene is possibly TRBD1 (5 bases). Germline assignment: CDR1 MNHEY and CDR2 SMNVEV (reference sequence). V was cut by 3 bases and J by 3 bases, with 8 bases left in between. The CDR3 loop spans 13 amino acids. The CDR3 DNA reads as TGTGCCAGCAGTTTTGGGGCCGACTATGGCTACACCTTC. Translated, it gives CASSFGADYGYTF.

The V and J genes are TRBV13 and TRBJ2-1, with no clear D. CDR1 is PRHDT and CDR2 is FYEKMQ in the germline V gene (reference sequence). The CDR3 consists of 13 residues. The V and J ends lost 1 base and 10 bases respectively, with 11 bases between them. The CDR3 is CASSLASWSEQFF. As DNA, the CDR3 is TGTGCCAGCAGCTTAGCGTCGTGGTCAGAGCAGTTCTTC.

This sequence joins TRBV4-1 and TRBJ1-2; a weak D match, TRBD1 (6 bases). Germline assignment: CDR1 MGHRA and CDR2 YSYEKL. The CDR3 is made up of 13 amino acids. Trimming left V 0 bases short and J 5 bases short, with 7 bases between. In DNA form, the CDR3 reads TGCGCCAGCAGCCAAGACAGGGGATATGGCTACACCTTC. As protein: CASSQDRGYGYTF.

Of note for this clone: The junction departs from germline at one end; a sequencing error may be responsible. The gene calls are TRBV6-1 and TRBJ1-6; D gene unclear. The V gene's germline CDR1 is MNHNS and CDR2 SASEGT. The CDR3 spans 11 residues. In nucleotides, the CDR3 is TGTGCCAGCAGTGATAACTCACCCCTCCACTTT. Translated, it gives CASSDNSPLHF.